Given below is one T cell receptor (beta chain) in context. This sample stems from a study of STAT5B mutations in CD4+ large granular lymphocyte leukemia. CDR1 is SNHLY, CDR2 FYNNEI, per germline. The germline V and J ends were trimmed by 4 bases and 5 bases, with 14 bases remaining between them. The CDR3 is 14 residues long. Profiling relied on immunoSEQ multiplex PCR, and the TCRdb table lists in-frame clones only, not all of them. The sample lists about 35,000 clones; around 67% were seen once. Input material: CD4+ T cells from blood buffy coats. This chain connects TRBV2 to TRBJ1-2, with TRBD1 as a possible D gene (5 bases). This clonotype was sampled from a human donor in good health. CDR3 in amino acids: CASSALDSVYGYTF. In nucleotides, the CDR3 is TGTGCCAGCAGTGCCTTAGACAGCGTGTATGGCTACACCTTC.